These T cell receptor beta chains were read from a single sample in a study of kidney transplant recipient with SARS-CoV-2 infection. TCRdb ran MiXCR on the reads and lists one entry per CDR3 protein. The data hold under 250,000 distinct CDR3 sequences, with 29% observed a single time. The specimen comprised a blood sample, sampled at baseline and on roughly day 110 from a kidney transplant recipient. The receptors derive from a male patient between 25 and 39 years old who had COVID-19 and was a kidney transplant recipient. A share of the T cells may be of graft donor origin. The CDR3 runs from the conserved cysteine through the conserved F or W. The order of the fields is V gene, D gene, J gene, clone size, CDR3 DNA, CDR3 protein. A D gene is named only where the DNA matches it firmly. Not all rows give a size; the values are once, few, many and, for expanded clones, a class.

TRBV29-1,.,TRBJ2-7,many,TGCAGCGTGACGGAGGACAGTTTTTACGAGCAGTACTTC,CSVTEDSFYEQYF
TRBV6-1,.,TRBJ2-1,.,TGTGCCAGCAAAGCGGGTAATGAGCAGTTCTTC,CASKAGNEQFF
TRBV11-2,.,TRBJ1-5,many,TGTGCCAGCAGCCCCCGGGCGGGGCGCGTCGACAATCAGCCCCAGCATTTT,CASSPRAGRVDNQPQHF
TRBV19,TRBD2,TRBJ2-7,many,TGTGCCAGTAGTCCCAGCGGGAGGCTTTCCTACGAGCAGTACTTC,CASSPSGRLSYEQYF
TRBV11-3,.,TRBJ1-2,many,TGTGCCAGCAGCGAATGCTACGATCTCGGAAAGACCTATGGCTACACCTTC,CASSECYDLGKTYGYTF
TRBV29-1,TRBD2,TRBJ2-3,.,TGCAGCGTTGTAGTTGTAGCGGGGGTTAGCACAGATACGCAGTATTTT,CSVVVVAGVSTDTQYF
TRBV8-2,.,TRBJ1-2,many,TGTGGCAGTCCACTGTCTGATAGCCGAAAGACCTATGGCTACACCTTC,CGSPLSDSRKTYGYTF
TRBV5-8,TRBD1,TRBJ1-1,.,TGTGCCGGCAGCTTGATGGGACAGGTGAGCACTGAAGCTTTCTTT,CAGSLMGQVSTEAFF
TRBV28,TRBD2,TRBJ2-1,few,TGTGCCAGCAGTTCCCCGGGACTAGCCAAATACAATGAGCAGTTCTTC,CASSSPGLAKYNEQFF
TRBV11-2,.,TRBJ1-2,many,TGTGCCAGCAGCCATTTGGAAACAAGCAGAAAGACCTATGGCTACACCTTC,CASSHLETSRKTYGYTF
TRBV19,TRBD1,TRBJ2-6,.,TGTGCCAGTAGTCTGGGACAGGGACCTGGGGCCAACGTCCTGACTTTC,CASSLGQGPGANVLTF
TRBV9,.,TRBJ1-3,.,TGTGCCAGCGGCGTAGGTGATGGAAACACCATATATTTT,CASGVGDGNTIYF
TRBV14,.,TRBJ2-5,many,TGTGCCAGCAGGGAAGCACGAAAATACCGGGCCGCAAGATGGGAGACCCAGTACTTC,CASREARKYRAARWETQYF
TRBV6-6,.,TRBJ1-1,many,TGTGCCAGCAGTCTCAGGGATACTGAAGCTTTCTTT,CASSLRDTEAFF
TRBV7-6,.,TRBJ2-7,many,TGTGCCAGCAGCTCAGAAGGGACCCCCTACGAGCAGTACTTC,CASSSEGTPYEQYF
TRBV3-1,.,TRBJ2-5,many,TGTGCCAGCAGCTTTAAAAATCCCATTTCTTTCTCTGAGACCCAGTACTTC,CASSFKNPISFSETQYF
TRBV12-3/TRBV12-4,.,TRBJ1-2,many,TGTGCCAGCAGTGTTCAAAACAGCTTCCGAAAGACCTATGGCTACACCTTC,CASSVQNSFRKTYGYTF
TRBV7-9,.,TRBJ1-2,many,TGTGCCAGCAGCGTACAAATTAACTATGGCTACACCTTC,CASSVQINYGYTF
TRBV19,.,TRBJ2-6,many,TGTGCCAGTACCGACGGGGGCTCTGGGGCCAACGTCCTGACTTTC,CASTDGGSGANVLTF
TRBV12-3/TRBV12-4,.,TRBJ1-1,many,TGTGCCAGCAGTTTTAAGACAGATGCTTTCTTT,CASSFKTDAFF
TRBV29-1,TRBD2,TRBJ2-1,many,TGCAGCGTTGATGCACTAGCGGGAGGGCCTGGTGAGCAGTTCTTC,CSVDALAGGPGEQFF
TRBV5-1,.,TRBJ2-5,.,TGCGCCAGCAGCTTGATAGGAAAAGAGACCCAGTACTTC,CASSLIGKETQYF
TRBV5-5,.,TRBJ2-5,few,TGTGCCAGCAGCCCCCCACCGGCGTCCTATCAAGAGACCCAGTACTTC,CASSPPPASYQETQYF
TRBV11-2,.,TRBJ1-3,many,TGTGCCAGCAGCTGGAGGAGATGGAGGGGGTCCCCTGGAAACACCATATATTTT,CASSWRRWRGSPGNTIYF
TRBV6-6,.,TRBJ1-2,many,TGTGCCAGCAGTGACAATGTAGGTGGGAGAAAGACCTATGGCTACACCTTC,CASSDNVGGRKTYGYTF
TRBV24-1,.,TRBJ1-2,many,TGTGCCACCAGTAATGGAAATAGTACCAGAAAGACCTATGGCTACACCTTC,CATSNGNSTRKTYGYTF
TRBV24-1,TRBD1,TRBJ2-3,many,TGTGCCACCAGCGGACAGGGGAGCACAGATACGCAGTATTTT,CATSGQGSTDTQYF
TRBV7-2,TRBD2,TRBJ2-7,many,TGTGCCAGCAGCTTTAGGGCTAGCGGGAGGGATGAGCAGTACTTC,CASSFRASGRDEQYF
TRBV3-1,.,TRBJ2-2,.,TGTGCCAGCAGCATTAGCATTCCCATTTCAGGCTTGACCGGGGAGCTGTTTTTT,CASSISIPISGLTGELFF
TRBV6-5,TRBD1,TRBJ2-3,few,TGTGCCAGCAGTCCTTTGACAGGGGTGTCGGATACGCAGTATTTT,CASSPLTGVSDTQYF
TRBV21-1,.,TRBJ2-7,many,TGTGCCAGCAGAGAGATCCTGCTACACGTGTTAGACGAGCAGTACTTC,CASREILLHVLDEQYF
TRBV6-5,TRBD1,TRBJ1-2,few,TGTGCCAGCAAGGACAGGGGCCGCTATGGCTACACCTTC,CASKDRGRYGYTF
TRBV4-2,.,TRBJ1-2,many,TGTGCCAGCAGCCAAGAACATGTGGTTAACTATGGCTACACCTTC,CASSQEHVVNYGYTF
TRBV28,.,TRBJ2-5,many,TGTGCCAGCAGACCAGGGTTTGAGACCCAGTACTTC,CASRPGFETQYF
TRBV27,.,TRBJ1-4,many,TGTGCCGGTAGGGTGGGATTTGAAAAACTGTTTTTT,CAGRVGFEKLFF
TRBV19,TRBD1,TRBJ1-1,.,TGTGCCAGTAGTAGAGACAGGGGCTCCGAGGCTTTCTTT,CASSRDRGSEAFF
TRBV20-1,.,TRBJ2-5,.,TGCAGTGCTCACCCTCGGCGGGTCCAAGAGACCCAGTACTTC,CSAHPRRVQETQYF
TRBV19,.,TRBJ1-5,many,TGTGCCAGTAGTATTAGCACCGCAGACGGTCAGCCCCAGCATTTT,CASSISTADGQPQHF
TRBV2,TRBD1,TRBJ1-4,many,TGTGCCAGCAGCGGCACTCAGGGGGACGTTAATGAAAAACTGTTTTTT,CASSGTQGDVNEKLFF
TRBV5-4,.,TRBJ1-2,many,TGTGCCAGCAGGTGTATCGTACCAGGAAAGACCTATGGCTACACCTTC,CASRCIVPGKTYGYTF
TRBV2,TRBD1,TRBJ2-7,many,TGTGCCAGCAGGAGGCCCTACGGGACAGAAGTTTACGAGCAGTACTTC,CASRRPYGTEVYEQYF
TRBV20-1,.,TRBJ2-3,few,TGCAGTGCTAGAGATGGGGGCCCAGATACGCAGTATTTT,CSARDGGPDTQYF
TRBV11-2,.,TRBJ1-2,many,TGTGCCAGCAGCTGCAGTTTAACAAGCAGAAAGACCTATGGCTACACCTTC,CASSCSLTSRKTYGYTF
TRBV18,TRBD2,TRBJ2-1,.,TGTGCCAGCTCGCTAAATGCGGGGGATGAGCAGTTCTTC,CASSLNAGDEQFF
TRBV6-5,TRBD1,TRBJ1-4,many,TGTGCCAGCAGCCAGACAGGGAGGGGAGGTAATGAAAAACTGTTTTTT,CASSQTGRGGNEKLFF
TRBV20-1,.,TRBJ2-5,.,TGCAGTGCTATGGCCAGGGTGGGGAAGTGGTTGGAGACCCAGTACTTC,CSAMARVGKWLETQYF
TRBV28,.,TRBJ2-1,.,TGTGCCAGCAGTTATGAGAGGGCTGGAAACAATGAGCGGTTCTTC,CASSYERAGNNERFF
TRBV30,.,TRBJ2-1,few,TGTGCCTGGAGTGAGGGGCCGATGAGCTCCTACAATGAGCAGTTCTTC,CAWSEGPMSSYNEQFF
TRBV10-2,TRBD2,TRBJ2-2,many,TGCGCCAGCAGTCCCCCCCTTTCGCGGGAGGGCCCTTGGAACACCGGGGAGCTGTTTTTT,CASSPPLSREGPWNTGELFF
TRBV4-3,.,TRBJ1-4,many,TGCGCCAGCAGCCAAGAAGGGCAGGGAAATGAAAAACTGTTTTTT,CASSQEGQGNEKLFF
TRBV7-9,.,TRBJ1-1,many,TGTGCCAGCAGCTTAGCGTTTGGGGGGAACACTGAAGCTTTCTTT,CASSLAFGGNTEAFF
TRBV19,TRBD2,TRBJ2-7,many,TGTGCCAGTGCCCTTTCGGCGGGAGCCTACGAGCAGTACTTC,CASALSAGAYEQYF
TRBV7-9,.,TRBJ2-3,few,TGTGCCAGCAGCCTCCGTTCCGATACGCAGTATTTT,CASSLRSDTQYF
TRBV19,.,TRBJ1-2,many,TGTGCCAGTAGTCGACTGCAGACAAATCGAAAGACCTATGGCTACACCTTC,CASSRLQTNRKTYGYTF